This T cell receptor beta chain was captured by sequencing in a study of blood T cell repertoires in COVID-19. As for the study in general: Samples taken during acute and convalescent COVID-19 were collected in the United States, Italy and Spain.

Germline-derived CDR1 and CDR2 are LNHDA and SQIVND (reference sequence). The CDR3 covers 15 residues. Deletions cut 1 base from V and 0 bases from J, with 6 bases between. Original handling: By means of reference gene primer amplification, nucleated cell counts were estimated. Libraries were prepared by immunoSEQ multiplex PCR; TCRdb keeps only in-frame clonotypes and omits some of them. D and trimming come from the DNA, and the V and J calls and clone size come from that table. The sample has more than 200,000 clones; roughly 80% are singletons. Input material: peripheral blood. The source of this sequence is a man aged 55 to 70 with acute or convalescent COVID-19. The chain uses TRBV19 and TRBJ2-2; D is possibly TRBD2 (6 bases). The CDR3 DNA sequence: TGTGCCAGTAGTATAGGCGGGGCGAACACCGGGGAGCTGTTTTTT. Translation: CASSIGGANTGELFF.